This T cell receptor beta chain came from a study of blood T cells in healthy people across ages. For the second PCR, which ran for roughly 7 to 11 cycles, a sample-barcoded 5' primer and a J-beta primer mix were used. One entry per CDR3 protein results from TCRdb running MiXCR on the 5' RACE reads. In the table there are roughly 2 million distinct CDR3 sequences, roughly 50% of which are singletons. With 0 bases clipped from V and 5 bases from J, the junction kept 7 bases outside the gene matches. From germline, CDR1 is LGHNA and CDR2 YNFKEQ. This CDR3 is 16 amino acids long. Sequencing was performed on blood. The rearrangement uses TRBV4-2 and TRBJ1-1; TRBD1 matches 9 bases. The clonotype originates from a woman aged 40 to 50 in good health. In DNA, the CDR3 is TGTGCCAGCAGCCAAGAGTTACAGGGGGCGGAAACTGAAGCTTTCTTT. Its translation: CASSQELQGAETEAFF.